This T cell receptor (beta chain) is from a study of blood T cell repertoires in COVID-19. The wider study: The United States, Italy and Spain were the sources of the acute and convalescent COVID-19 samples. The analysed material was cDNA or gDNA that came from T cells, B-cell-depleted T cells, or PBMCs.

The data were produced by immunoSEQ multiplex PCR, yet TCRdb's version contains in-frame clones alone and is incomplete. The table includes fewer than 75,000 clones, roughly 80% detected once. CDR1 SGHRS and CDR2 YFSETQ come from the germline V gene. The J segment lost 2 bases and the V segment lost 4 bases, leaving 5 bases of the junction unmatched. The CDR3 length is 15 residues. V gene TRBV5-1 combines with J gene TRBJ2-2; 7 bases agree with TRBD1. The source is a human donor in a cohort sampled during active COVID-19. The sample was peripheral blood. The CDR3 DNA is TGCGCCAGCAGCCTGACAGGGATTAACACCGGGGAGCTGTTTTTT. It translates to CASSLTGINTGELFF.